This TCR beta chain was profiled in a study of T cells in Graves' hyperthyroidism and ophthalmopathy. This clonotype occurred many times. RNA transcripts yielded amplified TCR beta CDR3 regions. HTBI primers were used for first-round RT-PCR of the TCR CDR3. TCRdb recomputed calls from the multiplex PCR reads with MiXCR, one row per CDR3 protein. This table has about 180,000 distinct CDR3 sequences, about 9.4% appearing once. The receptor was derived from a woman younger than 30 with Graves' hyperthyroidism that later progressed to Graves' ophthalmopathy. Sequencing was done on a sample of blood.

The CDR3 nucleotides read TGTGCCTGGAGAACACCGACAGGGGCGGCTAACTATGGCTACACCTTC. This translates into CAWRTPTGAANYGYTF. The J gene is TRBJ1-2, the V gene TRBV30; 8 bases match TRBD1. Germline loops: CDR1 GTSNPN, CDR2 SVGIG (reference sequence). The J segment lost 0 bases and the V segment lost 3 bases, leaving 9 bases of the junction unmatched. The CDR3 loop spans 16 amino acids.